This T cell receptor (beta chain) originates from a study of blood T cell repertoires in COVID-19 (dated by TCRdb to 2019 to 2021). Describing the broader study: Samples from collaborators originated in the United States, Italy and Spain and spanned both the acute and convalescent phases of COVID-19. The prospective study material was composed of cDNA or gDNA derived from T cells, B-cell-depleted T cells, or PBMCs. Deeply sampled blood TCRbeta repertoires from subjects exposed to, actively infected with, or recovered from COVID-19 were included in the dataset. A freely available public database, intended as a resource for researchers studying the immune response to SARS-CoV-2, is where the repertoires were released. Samples were obtained from the ongoing ImmuneRACE study (first 160 participants) and from roughly 1,300 subjects provided by 6 global collaborators. Sample metadata almost always included a de-identified subject ID, COVID-19 status, age in years and sex. HLA class I and class II types, where available, came from metadata supplied by the sample provider rather than from assay-based typing. Summary of the overall study and its limitations: The amount of clinical and demographic metadata varied by source and participant and was provided uncurated.

In the prospective study, participants were roughly 18 to 89 years old, resided in 20 to 30 geographic areas of the United States, and were enrolled through a virtual design. In the prospective study, participants were assigned to cohorts based on the clinical history participants reported in a screening survey and a study questionnaire. Recovered participants in ImmuneRACE Cohort 3 were defined as having two consecutive negative NP/OP PCR tests, clearance from a healthcare professional, or resolution of symptoms. Mobile phlebotomists in the prospective study collected whole blood, serum and a nasopharyngeal or oropharyngeal swab from every participant. Prospective study participants could optionally give additional blood draws and questionnaires over an approximately 2-month period. Before DNA extraction, prospective study blood samples were shipped either frozen or at room temperature. As for this clone: Its antigen remains undetermined. No clone much larger than this one lies a single base away; base qualities are absent.

TCRbeta CDR3 regions were amplified from genomic DNA using the immunoSEQ Assay, a bias-controlled multiplex PCR. On the authors' methods: The number of nucleated cells in each sample was estimated from the amplification of reference gene primers within the assay. Sequence reads were collapsed and filtered to measure the absolute abundance of every unique TCRbeta CDR3 rearrangement. For each sample, productive Simpson clonality was calculated as the square root of Simpson's diversity index over productive rearrangements. TCRdb retrieved this table from immuneACCESS and kept in-frame rearrangements only. Not all clones are present; in checked studies, unresolved V genes account for under half, and no reason is known for the remainder. That table is the source of V, J and clone size, and D and trimming were worked out from the DNA. Here the sample has about 320,000 clones; 90% occur a single time. Around 2.5% of the sample lies in the top ten.

Reading the germline V gene gives CDR1 LGHNA and CDR2 YSLEER. Inclusive of the bounding cysteine and phenylalanine, the CDR3 is 16 residues long. The read is trimmed to its CDR3 DNA, 48 bases read in frame from base 1. V loses 0 bases of germline sequence and J loses 9 bases, and the interval between the two ends is 17 bases. The rearrangement combines TRBV4-3 with TRBJ1-4, and perhaps TRBD1 as D gene, on 5 matching bases. The sequenced sample consisted of PBMCs or T cells enriched from blood (not recorded which). This clonotype was obtained from a man in his fifties or sixties who had recovered from COVID-19. The nucleotides are TGCGCCAGCAGCCAAGATAATAACCTGGCAGGGAAAAAACTGTTTTTT. It translates as CASSQDNNLAGKKLFF.